The text below deals with one T cell receptor (beta chain). Its specificity is not known. From germline, CDR1 is DFQATT and CDR2 SNEGSKA (reference sequence). This CDR3 has 21 residues. V gave up 1 base and J gave up 3 bases; unmatched junction bases: 25. The sample comes from a study of blood T cells in healthy people across ages. Points from the study as a whole: The unsorted PBMCs prevented any conclusive comparison of naive versus antigen-experienced cells.

Isolating PBMCs gave at least 6 million of these cells per sample. Each sample provided at least 5 micrograms of extracted total RNA. Sample-barcoded 5' priming and a J-beta primer mix drove a second PCR of about 7 to 11 cycles. One entry per CDR3 protein results from TCRdb running MiXCR on the 5' RACE reads. The sample holds about a million distinct CDR3 sequences, around 54% seen once. The clonotype originates from a woman aged 60-70 years in good health. The chain joins TRBV20-1 to TRBJ1-2; 8 nucleotides agree with TRBD1. Sequenced material: blood. As DNA, the CDR3 is TGCAGTGCTAGAGCATTGAATACTCTTAAGGGACAGGAACGCCCTGACTATGGCTACACCTTC. It is translated as CSARALNTLKGQERPDYGYTF.